This T cell receptor beta chain derives from a study of cytomegalovirus exposure and HLA in healthy donors. The length of the CDR3 is 16 residues. Trimming shortened V by 7 bases and J by 0 bases, and 16 bases separated the two germline ends. In germline, CDR1 is MRHNA, CDR2 SNTAGT. The study's findings and limits: An analysis done earlier found most TCR beta V segments productive about 90% or about 30% of the time.

Turning to this clone: The target antigen is unknown.

PCR amplification relied on 60 Vbeta primers (plus 13 Jbeta primers). Data came from immunoSEQ multiplex PCR; TCRdb stores just in-frame clones and leaves some out. The sample records about 33,000 clones, roughly 50% being singletons. The TCR sequence derives from a woman in her thirties or forties in good health and CMV-seropositive. What was sequenced was PBMCs. The chain uses TRBV6-4 and TRBJ2-1; maybe TRBD1 (5 bases). The CDR3 nucleotides are TGTGCCAGCACAGGTTCTGGGGCCGACTCCTACAATGAGCAGTTCTTC. Its protein is CASTGSGADSYNEQFF.